This T cell receptor beta chain was captured by sequencing in a study of T cell responses to AZD1222 COVID-19 vaccine. Study information: Second-dose groups at about 4 or about 12 weeks were pooled. Broader study findings: Along spike, vaccine-associated CD4 TCRs were found throughout, with dominance at 160-218 and 743-854. An increase in Spike-specific TCR breadth and depth was observed after two AZD1222 doses. Seropositive status at baseline applied to only six AZD1222 recipients.

The CDR3 has 15 amino acids. The germline V and J ends were trimmed by 5 bases and 4 bases, with 15 bases remaining between them. CDR1 and CDR2 from the germline V gene are MNHEY and SVGAGI. The repertoire was sequenced with immunoSEQ multiplex PCR; TCRdb's copy has only in-frame clones and lacks some. Among about 100,000 clones listed, about 85% were seen once. Comment on this clone: Its antigen remains unknown.

The TCR was taken from an adult in good health. This specimen was peripheral blood, taken on day 0 of AZD1222 vaccination. The chain links TRBV6-5 to TRBJ1-5, with D perhaps TRBD1 (6 bases). In nucleotides, the CDR3 is TGTGCCAGCAGTCCTCCAGGGGAGAGGAATCAGCCCCAGCATTTT. The encoded protein is CASSPPGERNQPQHF.